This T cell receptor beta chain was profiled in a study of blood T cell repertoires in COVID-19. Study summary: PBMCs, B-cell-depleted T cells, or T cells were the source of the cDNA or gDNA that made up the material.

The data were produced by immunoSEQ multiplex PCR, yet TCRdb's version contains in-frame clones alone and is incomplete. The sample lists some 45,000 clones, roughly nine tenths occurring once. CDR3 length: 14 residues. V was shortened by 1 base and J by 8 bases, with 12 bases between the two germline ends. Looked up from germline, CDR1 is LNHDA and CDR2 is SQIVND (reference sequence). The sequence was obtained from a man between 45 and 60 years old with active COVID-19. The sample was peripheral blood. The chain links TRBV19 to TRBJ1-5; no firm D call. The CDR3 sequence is CASSIVAGGKPQHF. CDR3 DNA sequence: TGTGCCAGTAGTATAGTTGCAGGCGGGAAGCCCCAGCATTTT. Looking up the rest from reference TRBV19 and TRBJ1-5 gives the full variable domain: DGGITQSPKYLFRKEGQNVTLSCEQNLNHDAMYWYRQDPGQGLRLIYYSQIVNDFQKGDIAEGYSVSREKKESFPLTVTSAQKNPTAFYLCASSIVAGGKPQHFGDGTRLSIL.